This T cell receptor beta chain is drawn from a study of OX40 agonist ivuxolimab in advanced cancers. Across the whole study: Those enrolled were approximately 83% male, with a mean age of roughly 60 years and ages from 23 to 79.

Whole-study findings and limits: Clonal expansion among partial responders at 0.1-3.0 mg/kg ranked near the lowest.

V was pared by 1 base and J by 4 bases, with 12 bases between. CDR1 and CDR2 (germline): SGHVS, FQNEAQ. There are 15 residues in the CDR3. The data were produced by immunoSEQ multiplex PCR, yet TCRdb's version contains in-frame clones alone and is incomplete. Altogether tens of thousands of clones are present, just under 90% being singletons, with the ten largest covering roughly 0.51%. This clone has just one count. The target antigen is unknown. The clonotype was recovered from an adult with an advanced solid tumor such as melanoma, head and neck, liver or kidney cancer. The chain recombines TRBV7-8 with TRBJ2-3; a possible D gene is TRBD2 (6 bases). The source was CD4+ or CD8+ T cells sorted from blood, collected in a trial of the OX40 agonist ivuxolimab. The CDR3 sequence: CASSLVTSRADTQYF. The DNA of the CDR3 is TGTGCCAGCAGCTTAGTAACTAGCCGGGCAGATACGCAGTATTTT. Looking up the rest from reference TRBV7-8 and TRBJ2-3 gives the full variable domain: GAGVSQSPRYKVAKRGQDVALRCDPISGHVSLFWYQQALGQGPEFLTYFQNEAQLDKSGLPSDRFFAERPEGSVSTLKIQRTQQEDSAVYLCASSLVTSRADTQYFGPGTRLTVL.